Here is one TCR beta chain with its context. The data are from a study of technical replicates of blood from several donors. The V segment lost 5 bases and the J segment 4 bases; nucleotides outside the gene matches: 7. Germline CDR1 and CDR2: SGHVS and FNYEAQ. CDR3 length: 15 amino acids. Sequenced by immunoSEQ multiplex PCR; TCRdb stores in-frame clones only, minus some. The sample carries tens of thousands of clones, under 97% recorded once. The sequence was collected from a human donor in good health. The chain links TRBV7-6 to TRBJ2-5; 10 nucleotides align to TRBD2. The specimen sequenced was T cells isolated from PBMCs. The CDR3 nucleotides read TGTGCCAGCAGCATAGAAGCGGGAGGGTCAGAGACCCAGTACTTC. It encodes CASSIEAGGSETQYF.